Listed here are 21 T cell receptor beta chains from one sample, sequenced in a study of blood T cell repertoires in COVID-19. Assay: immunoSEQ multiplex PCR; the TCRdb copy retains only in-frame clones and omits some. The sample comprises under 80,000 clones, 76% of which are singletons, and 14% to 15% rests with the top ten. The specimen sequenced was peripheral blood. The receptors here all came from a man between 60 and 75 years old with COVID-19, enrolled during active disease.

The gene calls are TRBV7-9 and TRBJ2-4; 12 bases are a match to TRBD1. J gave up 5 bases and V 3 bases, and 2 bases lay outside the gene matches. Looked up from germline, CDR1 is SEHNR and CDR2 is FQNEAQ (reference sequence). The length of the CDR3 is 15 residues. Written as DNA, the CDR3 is TGTGCCAGCAGCTTGGGGACAGGGGGCCAAAACATTCAGTACTTC. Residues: CASSLGTGGQNIQYF.

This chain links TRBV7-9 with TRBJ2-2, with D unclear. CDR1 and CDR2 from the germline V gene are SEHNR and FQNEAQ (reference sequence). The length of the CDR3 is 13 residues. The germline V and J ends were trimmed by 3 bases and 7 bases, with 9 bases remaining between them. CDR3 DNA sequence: TGTGCCAGCAGCTTTCGGCGAGGCGGGGAGCTGTTTTTT. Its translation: CASSFRRGGELFF.

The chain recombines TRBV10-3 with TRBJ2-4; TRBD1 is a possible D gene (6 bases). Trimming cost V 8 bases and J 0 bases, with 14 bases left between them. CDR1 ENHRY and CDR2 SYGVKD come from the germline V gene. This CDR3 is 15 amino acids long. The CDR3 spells CAIRDTTLAKNIQYF. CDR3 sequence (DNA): TGTGCCATCCGGGACACCACTTTAGCCAAAAACATTCAGTACTTC.

CDR3 sequence reads: CASSPQGAPGETQYF. The DNA for the CDR3 is TGTGCCAGCAGCCCACAGGGGGCTCCGGGGGAGACCCAGTACTTC. V and J are TRBV7-3 and TRBJ2-5; 9 bases match TRBD1. There are 15 residues in the CDR3. Germline CDR1 and CDR2: SGHTA and FQGTGA. J was trimmed by 5 bases and V by 5 bases; bases with no gene match: 9. Full variable domain (remainder filled in from reference TRBV7-3 and TRBJ2-5): GAGVSQTPSNKVTEKGKYVELRCDPISGHTALYWYRQSLGQGPEFLIYFQGTGAADDSGLPNDRFFAVRPEGSVSTLKIQRTERGDSAVYLCASSPQGAPGETQYFGPGTRLLVL.

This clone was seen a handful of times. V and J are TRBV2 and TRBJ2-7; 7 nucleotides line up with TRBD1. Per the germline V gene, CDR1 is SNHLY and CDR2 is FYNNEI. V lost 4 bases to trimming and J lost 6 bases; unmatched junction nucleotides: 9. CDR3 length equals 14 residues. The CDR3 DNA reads TGTGCCAGCAGTGGGGACAGATTACCTGGCGAGCAGTACTTC. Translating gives CASSGDRLPGEQYF.

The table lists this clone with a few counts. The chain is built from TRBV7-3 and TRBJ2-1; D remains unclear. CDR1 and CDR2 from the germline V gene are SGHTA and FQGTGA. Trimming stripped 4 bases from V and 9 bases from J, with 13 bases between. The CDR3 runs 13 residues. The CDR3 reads CASSSQLGGEQFF. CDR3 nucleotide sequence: TGTGCCAGCAGCTCGCAGCTAGGCGGTGAGCAGTTCTTC.

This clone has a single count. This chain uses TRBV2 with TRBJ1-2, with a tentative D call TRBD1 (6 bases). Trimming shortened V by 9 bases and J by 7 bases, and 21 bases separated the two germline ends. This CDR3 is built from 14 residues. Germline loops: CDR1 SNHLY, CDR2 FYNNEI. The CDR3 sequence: CASKPGQTSGGYTF. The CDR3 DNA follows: TGTGCCAGTAAACCCGGACAGACCAGCGGTGGCTACACCTTC.

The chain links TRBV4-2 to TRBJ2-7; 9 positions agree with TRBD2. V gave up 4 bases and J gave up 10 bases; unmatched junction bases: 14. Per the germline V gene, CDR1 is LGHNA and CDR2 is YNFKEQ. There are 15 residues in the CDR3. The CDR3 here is CASSPSIAGVSRQYF. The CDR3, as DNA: TGTGCCAGCAGCCCTTCCATAGCGGGAGTGTCGAGACAGTACTTC.

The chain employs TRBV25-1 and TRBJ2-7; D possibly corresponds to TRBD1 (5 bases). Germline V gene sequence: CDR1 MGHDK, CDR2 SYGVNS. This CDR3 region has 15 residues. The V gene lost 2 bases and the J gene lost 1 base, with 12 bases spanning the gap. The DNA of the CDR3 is TGTGCCAGCAGTGAAGTTGGAGACAGATCCTACGAGCAGTACTTC. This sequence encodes CASSEVGDRSYEQYF.

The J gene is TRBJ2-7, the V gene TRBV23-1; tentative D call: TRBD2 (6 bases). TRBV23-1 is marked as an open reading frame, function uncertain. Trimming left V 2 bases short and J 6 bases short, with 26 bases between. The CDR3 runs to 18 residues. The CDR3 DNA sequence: TGCGCCAGCAGTCAACCGAATAGCGGTACTTGTCAGATTGTCGAGCAGTACTTC. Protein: CASSQPNSGTCQIVEQYF.

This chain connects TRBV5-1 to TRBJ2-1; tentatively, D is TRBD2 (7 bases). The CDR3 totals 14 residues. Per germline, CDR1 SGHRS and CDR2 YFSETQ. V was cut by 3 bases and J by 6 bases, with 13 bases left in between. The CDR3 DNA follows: TGCGCCAGCAGCTCCCCGGGGGGCCCCAATGAGCAGTTCTTC. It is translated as CASSSPGGPNEQFF.

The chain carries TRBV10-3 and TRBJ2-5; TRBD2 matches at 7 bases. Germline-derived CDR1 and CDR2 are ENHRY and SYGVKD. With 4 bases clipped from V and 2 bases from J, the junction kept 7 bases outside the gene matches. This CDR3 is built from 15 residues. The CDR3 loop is CAISAATSVQETQYF. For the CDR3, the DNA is TGTGCCATCAGTGCGGCCACTAGCGTTCAAGAGACCCAGTACTTC.

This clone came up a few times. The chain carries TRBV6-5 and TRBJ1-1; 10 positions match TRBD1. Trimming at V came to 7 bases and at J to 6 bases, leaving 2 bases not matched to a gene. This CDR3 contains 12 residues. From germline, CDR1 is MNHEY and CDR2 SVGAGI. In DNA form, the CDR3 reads TGTGCCAGCACCGGGACAGGGGCTGAAGCTTTCTTT. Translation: CASTGTGAEAFF.

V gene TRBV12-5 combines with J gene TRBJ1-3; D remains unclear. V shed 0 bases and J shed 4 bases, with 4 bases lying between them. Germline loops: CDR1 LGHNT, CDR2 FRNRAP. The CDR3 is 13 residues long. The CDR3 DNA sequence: TGTGCTAGTGGTTTGGTCCTGGGAAACACCATATATTTT. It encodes CASGLVLGNTIYF.

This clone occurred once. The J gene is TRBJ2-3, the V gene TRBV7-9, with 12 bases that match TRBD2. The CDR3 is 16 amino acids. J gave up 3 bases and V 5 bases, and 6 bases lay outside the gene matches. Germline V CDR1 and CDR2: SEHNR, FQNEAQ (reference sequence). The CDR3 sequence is CASSQLAGGFTDTQYF. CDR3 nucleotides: TGTGCCAGCAGCCAGCTAGCGGGAGGGTTTACAGATACGCAGTATTTT.

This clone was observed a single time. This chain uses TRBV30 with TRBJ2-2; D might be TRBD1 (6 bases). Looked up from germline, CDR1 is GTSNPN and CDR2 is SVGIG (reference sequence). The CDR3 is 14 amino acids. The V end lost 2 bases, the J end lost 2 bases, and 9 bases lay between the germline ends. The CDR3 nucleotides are TGTGCCTGGAGTATCAGGGGAAACACCGGGGAGCTGTTTTTT. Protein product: CAWSIRGNTGELFF.

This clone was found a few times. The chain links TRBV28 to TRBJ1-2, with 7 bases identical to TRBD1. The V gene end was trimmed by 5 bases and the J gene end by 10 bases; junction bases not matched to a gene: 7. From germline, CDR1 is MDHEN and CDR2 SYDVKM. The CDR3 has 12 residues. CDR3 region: CASSPRDRDYTF. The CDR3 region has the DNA TGTGCCAGCAGTCCCCGGGACAGAGACTACACCTTC.

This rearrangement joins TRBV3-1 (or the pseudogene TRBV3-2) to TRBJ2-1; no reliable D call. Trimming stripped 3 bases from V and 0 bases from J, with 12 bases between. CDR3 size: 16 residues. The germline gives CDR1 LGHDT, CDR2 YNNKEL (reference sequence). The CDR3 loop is CASSHQFMSSYNEQFF. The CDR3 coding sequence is TGTGCCAGCAGCCATCAATTCATGAGCTCCTACAATGAGCAGTTCTTC.

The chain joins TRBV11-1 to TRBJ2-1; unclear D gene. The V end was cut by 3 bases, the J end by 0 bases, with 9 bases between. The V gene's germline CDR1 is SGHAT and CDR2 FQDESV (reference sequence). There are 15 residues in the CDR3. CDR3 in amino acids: CASSLITGSYNEQFF. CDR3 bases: TGTGCCAGCAGCTTGATAACTGGCTCCTACAATGAGCAGTTCTTC.

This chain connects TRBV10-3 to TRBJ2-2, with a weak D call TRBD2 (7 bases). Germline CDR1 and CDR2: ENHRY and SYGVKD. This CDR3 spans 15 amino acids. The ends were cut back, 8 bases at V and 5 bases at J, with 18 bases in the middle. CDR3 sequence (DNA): TGTGCCATCGGTCCGGAGAGGGGGGGGACCGGGGAGCTGTTTTTT. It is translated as CAIGPERGGTGELFF.

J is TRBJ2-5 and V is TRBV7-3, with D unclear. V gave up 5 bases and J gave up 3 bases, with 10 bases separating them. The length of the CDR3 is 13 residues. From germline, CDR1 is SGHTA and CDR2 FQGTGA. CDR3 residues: CASSPTLEETQYF. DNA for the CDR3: TGTGCCAGCAGCCCGACATTGGAAGAGACCCAGTACTTC.